This TCR beta chain was obtained from a study of T cell changes during pregnancy in multiple sclerosis. CDR1 is MNHEY, CDR2 SVGAGI, per germline. The CDR3 sequence is 14 residues long. V lost 0 bases and J 3 bases, leaving 8 bases between the germline ends. Clones were read by immunoSEQ multiplex PCR, and TCRdb kept only the in-frame ones, dropping some. Among over 50,000 clones, more than 85% were seen once, and the ten largest hold 0.38%. V and J are TRBV6-5 and TRBJ1-2; TRBD1 might be the D (5 bases). The source is a female donor with multiple sclerosis, enrolled in a pregnancy study. The sample here was CD4+ T cells from peripheral blood mononuclear cells, taken in the third trimester of pregnancy. Here the CDR3 reads CASSYSQGDYGYTF. CDR3 sequence (DNA): TGTGCCAGCAGTTACTCGCAGGGTGACTATGGCTACACCTTC.